The sample holds a few counts of the clone carrying this T cell receptor (beta chain). Its antigen is still unknown. The sample comes from a study of naive and memory T cell subsets. Study-wide points: Diversity fell and Gini index rose from naive through CM, EM, EMRA. Findings for naive and memory subsets could not be checked against ground truth.

Unmatched junction bases numbered 3, after V lost 5 bases and J lost 3 bases. This CDR3 is built from 13 residues. CDR1 is SGHRS and CDR2 is YFSETQ in the germline V gene. Overnight CMV lysate stimulation of fresh PBMCs defined donor CMV status by CD4+ IFNgamma. Four subsets defined by CD45RA and CD27 were sorted after CD3, CD4, CD8 and live/dead staining. The beta constant-region primer was an equimolar mix of two oligonucleotides covering TRBC1 and TRBC2. Nested alpha and beta constant-region primers with the SP2 primer drove four PCR rounds on ligated cDNA. TCRdb called the UMI-ligation and nested PCR reads again in MiXCR, with one record for every CDR3 protein. The sample holds 20,000 to 25,000 distinct CDR3 sequences, 7% to 9% seen once.

The clonotype comes from a human donor in good health. The rearrangement uses TRBV5-1 and TRBJ2-3, with 7 bases identical to TRBD2. The sample was central memory CD8+ T cells from blood. The CDR3, as DNA: TGCGCCAGCAGGGAGGGAGGGACAGATACGCAGTATTTT. Its translation: CASREGGTDTQYF.